Detailed here is one T cell receptor beta chain. Its antigen is as yet unknown. Germline V gene sequence: CDR1 MNHEY, CDR2 SVGAGI. The germline V and J ends were trimmed by 2 bases and 1 base, with 6 bases remaining between them. The length of the CDR3 is 14 residues. The data were taken from a study of vaccination and CD4 T cells after COVID-19. About the research overall: Four females and six males made up the convalescents, two of whom were Hispanic. Collection of post-COVID samples occurred a median roughly 92 days after diagnosis, spanning a range of 35 to 161. Investigators took post-vaccine samples a median roughly 70 days after dose two, within a range of 14 to 241.

An Oncomine TCR Beta short-read assay was used to sequence the DNA from cultured CD4+ T cells. TCRdb ran MiXCR on the PCR reads and lists one entry per CDR3 protein. This table has 2,500 to 3,000 distinct CDR3 sequences, around 23% appearing once. The treatment: roughly nine-day PBMC culture with coronavirus spike peptide pools or control peptides (ViraFEST assay). ViraFEST expanded antigen-specific T cells with peptide pools, then sequenced TCRs. The origin of this receptor is a human donor who had recovered from COVID-19. The chain joins TRBV6-5 to TRBJ2-1; D unresolved. The sample consisted of CD4+ T cells from blood, cultured in vitro. CDR3 residues: CASSYGHSYNEQFF. DNA of the CDR3: TGTGCCAGCAGTTACGGGCATTCCTACAATGAGCAGTTCTTC.